The rows below give T cell receptor beta chains drawn from one sample of a study of control samples from healthy donors and cancer patients. Profiling relied on immunoSEQ multiplex PCR, and the TCRdb table lists in-frame clones only, not all of them. The data show 150,000 to 200,000 clones, roughly 91% seen once. The material sequenced was blood. The receptors were sampled from a man aged 18-30 years in good health. The CDR3 runs from the conserved cysteine through the conserved F or W.

j_gene,v_gene,CDR3aa
TRBJ2-7,TRBV9,CASSARTGDEQYF
TRBJ2-1,TRBV10-1,CASSEAGGIWHEQFF
TRBJ2-2,TRBV2,CASVTSGGPGTGELFF
TRBJ2-3,TRBV2,CASIREGRGADTQYF
TRBJ2-1,TRBV3-1/TRBV3-2,CASSLGPTYNEQFF
TRBJ2-4,TRBV30,CAWKVASGSIQYF
TRBJ1-6,TRBV5-5,CASSSTGGPNSPLHF
TRBJ2-3,TRBV5-1,CASSLALSGGADTQYF
TRBJ1-1,TRBV19,CASSSHLMNTEAFF
TRBJ2-6,TRBV5-5,CASSFRTGDNVLTF
TRBJ1-6,TRBV27,CASSHSFQGARNSPLHF
TRBJ2-7,TRBV5-1,CASSLLSSRYEQYF
TRBJ2-1,TRBV7-3,CASSLRDKGRSSYNEQFF
TRBJ2-3,TRBV29-1,CSVVLQGTDTQYF
TRBJ1-5,TRBV4-1,CASSEGQHSNQPQHF
TRBJ1-3,TRBV13,CASSPRGGVYSGNTIYF
TRBJ1-2,TRBV5-6,CASSRGQPLYGYTF
TRBJ1-2,TRBV18,CASSPAMGSPTNYGYTF
TRBJ1-1,TRBV5-1,CASSLGSNTEAFF
TRBJ2-7,TRBV7-9,CASSPKGVNYEQYF
TRBJ1-1,TRBV7-2,CASSPREVTEAFF
TRBJ1-2,TRBV10-1,CASSESTETGRTF
TRBJ2-7,TRBV29-1,CSVWTDSSYEQYF
TRBJ2-3,TRBV18,CASSSQGTDTQYF
TRBJ1-5,TRBV3-1/TRBV3-2,CASSPNRGTQPQHF
TRBJ2-7,TRBV20-1,CSAQSWDEQYF
TRBJ2-7,TRBV29-1,CSVLTETYEQYF
TRBJ2-3,TRBV6-6,CASTVGDTQYF
TRBJ1-4,TRBV5-1,CASSLGTGIGNEKLFF
TRBJ1-1,TRBV6-5,CASRRTGADTEAFF
TRBJ1-5,TRBV19,CASNVRDRDYQPQHF
TRBJ1-2,TRBV2,CASRGRDRGNTF
TRBJ1-1,TRBV18,CASSSQGKDTEAFF
TRBJ2-7,TRBV18,CASSPRSGDSSSYEQYF
TRBJ1-6,TRBV2,CASRILRASNSPLHF
TRBJ2-5,TRBV5-6,CASSLEGVETQYF
TRBJ1-6,TRBV11-3,CASSLGQLNSPLHF
TRBJ2-7,TRBV25-1,CASSESTGTSEQYF
TRBJ2-7,TRBV5-1,CASSLEGRGGEQYF
TRBJ1-5,TRBV30,CAWSFGSNQPQHF
TRBJ2-1,TRBV6-4,CASSESQGVARQFF
TRBJ2-7,TRBV5-1,CASSSGGRLLYEQYF
TRBJ2-7,TRBV4-1,CASSQRLAVSSYEQYF
TRBJ2-3,TRBV2,CASSGTSGGNTQYF
TRBJ2-1,TRBV9,CASSVDAGAGIYNEQFF
TRBJ1-1,TRBV30,CAWSVLAGAEAFF
TRBJ1-4,TRBV2,CASTPGVGRGTSTNEKLFF
TRBJ1-5,TRBV6-5,CASKAGSSNQPQHF
TRBJ2-7,TRBV5-4,CASSLDWGTYEQYF
TRBJ1-5,TRBV6-5,CASSPQAYSNQPQHF
TRBJ1-6,TRBV2,CASTITGTPLHF
TRBJ2-1,TRBV3-1/TRBV3-2,CASSQELAGANEQFF
TRBJ1-1,TRBV29-1,CSVGEGPRDTEAFF
TRBJ1-2,TRBV18,CASSPPGQNYGYTF